Sequencing of this T cell receptor beta chain was carried out in a study of OX40 agonist ivuxolimab in advanced cancers. As for the study in general: Patients were around 83% male with ages roughly 20 to 85, mean approximately 55. Study outcomes and limitations: Patients who responded partially at 0.1-3.0 mg/kg showed clonal expansion ranking among the lowest.

The method was immunoSEQ multiplex PCR; TCRdb's version includes in-frame clones alone and lacks a portion of them. The sample lists about 88,000 clones; about 85% were seen once. This clone came up once. The antigen is undetermined. Germline V gives CDR1 MNHNY, CDR2 SVGAGI (reference sequence). This CDR3 has 14 amino acids. The V and J ends lost 7 bases and 7 bases respectively, with 16 bases between them. Systemic immunosuppression or a history of autoimmune disease excluded patients. The V gene is TRBV6-6, the J gene TRBJ2-2, with D maybe TRBD1 (6 bases). The sample here was CD4+ or CD8+ T cells sorted from blood, taken in a trial of the OX40 agonist ivuxolimab. The TCR was taken from an adult with an advanced solid tumor such as melanoma, head and neck, liver or kidney cancer. The CDR3 coding sequence is TGTGCCAGCACCCGGGCCGAGGGGGACGGGGAGCTGTTTTTT. Its translation is CASTRAEGDGELFF.